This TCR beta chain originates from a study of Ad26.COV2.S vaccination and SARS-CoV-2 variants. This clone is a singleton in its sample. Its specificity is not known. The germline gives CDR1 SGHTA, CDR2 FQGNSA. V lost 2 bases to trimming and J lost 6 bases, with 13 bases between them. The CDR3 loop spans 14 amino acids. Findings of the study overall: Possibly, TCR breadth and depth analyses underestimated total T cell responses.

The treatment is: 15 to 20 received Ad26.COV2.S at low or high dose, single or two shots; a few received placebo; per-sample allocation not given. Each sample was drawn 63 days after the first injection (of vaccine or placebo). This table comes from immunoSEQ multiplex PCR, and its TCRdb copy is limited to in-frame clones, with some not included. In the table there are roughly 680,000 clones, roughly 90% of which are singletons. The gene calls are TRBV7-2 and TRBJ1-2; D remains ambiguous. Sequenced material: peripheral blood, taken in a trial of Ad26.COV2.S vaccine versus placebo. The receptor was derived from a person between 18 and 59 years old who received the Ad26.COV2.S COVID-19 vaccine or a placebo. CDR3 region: CASSLRGLTNGYTF. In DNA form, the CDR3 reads TGTGCCAGCAGCTTAAGAGGGCTTACTAATGGCTACACCTTC. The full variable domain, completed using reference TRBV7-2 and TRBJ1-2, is GAGVSQSPSNKVTEKGKDVELRCDPISGHTALYWYRQSLGQGLEFLIYFQGNSAPDKSGLPSDRFSAERTGGSVSTLTIQRTQQEDSAVYLCASSLRGLTNGYTFGSGTRLTVV.